Ten or more counts support the clone carrying this T cell receptor (beta chain). The antigen remains undetermined. These data belong to a study of identical twins. Template switching added a universal primer binding site, and final cDNA carried unique molecular identifiers. TCRdb re-derived calls from the 5' RACE reads in MiXCR, one entry per CDR3 protein. The sample lists about 520,000 distinct CDR3 sequences, 22% occurring once. Study-wide points: For cord blood, abundant beta clonotypes had fewer insertions, unlike memory repertoires, which showed none. Its conclusions, products of cross-sectional statistical analysis, did not come from following the same donors.

J gave up 3 bases and V 6 bases, and 2 bases lay outside the gene matches. Germline assignment: CDR1 DFQATT and CDR2 SNEGSKA (reference sequence). This CDR3 is built from 12 residues. The data were also submitted as part of a second study, on T cells expressing NK-cell markers. As reported in that work: The authors restricted sorting to alpha-beta TCR T cells with an anti-gamma-delta TCR antibody in several experiments.

Material for sequencing was CD4+ T cells sorted from blood. The sequence came from a woman aged 18-29 years in good health. V gene TRBV20-1 combines with J gene TRBJ2-7; 10 bases fit TRBD1. CDR3 protein: CSAGQGRYEQYF. CDR3 DNA sequence: TGCAGTGCGGGACAGGGGCGCTACGAGCAGTACTTC.